The clone carrying this T cell receptor beta chain was picked up a small number of times. Its antigen is still unknown. According to the study, adjacent lung free of atypia was obtained at least 2 cm from the tumor margin. The data originate from a study of T cells in localized non-small cell lung cancer. Study outcomes and limitations: Uninvolved nearby lung showed the greatest T cell clonality, exceeding that found in tumor. Appearances in adjacent lung were noted for a median about 50 of the top 100 tumor clones.

TCRdb's copy holds only in-frame clones and misses some; the assay was immunoSEQ multiplex PCR. The top ten clones hold roughly an eighth of a sample with about a thousand clones, about 20% of them seen once. V was pared by 4 bases and J by 7 bases, with 13 bases between. The CDR3 totals 14 residues. Germline values: CDR1 LNHDA, CDR2 SQIVND (reference sequence). This chain joins TRBV19 and TRBJ1-4; D is unclear. This TCR was sampled from a man between 40 and 75 years old with stage II lung adenocarcinoma. Sequenced material: normal lung tissue next to the tumor, taken before any cancer treatment. CDR3 DNA: TGTGCCAGTAGTAAAGGGATGGTGGGTGAAAAACTGTTTTTT. It encodes CASSKGMVGEKLFF.